Below, one T cell receptor (beta chain) is given with its context. Antigen specificity is unknown. cDNA was produced in eight separate reactions per sample. The unique tags termed UMIs, each holding a 6-nucleotide sample barcode, were added by means of template switching. TCRdb reprocessed the 5' RACE reads and keeps a single row for each CDR3 protein, giving no DNA. This sample's clone table lists around 380,000 distinct CDR3 sequences. The entry originates in a study of monozygotic twins with inflammatory bowel disease. CDR3 length: 14 amino acids. Looked up from germline, CDR1 is SGHRS and CDR2 is YFSETQ. Findings and limits, study-wide: The co-twins with IBD showed lower TCRbeta diversity (inverse Simpson) than their healthy siblings.

The chain combines TRBV5-1 with TRBJ2-1; absent DNA, TCRdb's TRBD2 call cannot be checked. The sample taken for sequencing was blood. The TCR sequence derives from a human donor with ulcerative colitis or Crohn's disease, or a healthy co-twin of an affected twin (not recorded which). The CDR3 loop is CASSFSGSDNEQFF.